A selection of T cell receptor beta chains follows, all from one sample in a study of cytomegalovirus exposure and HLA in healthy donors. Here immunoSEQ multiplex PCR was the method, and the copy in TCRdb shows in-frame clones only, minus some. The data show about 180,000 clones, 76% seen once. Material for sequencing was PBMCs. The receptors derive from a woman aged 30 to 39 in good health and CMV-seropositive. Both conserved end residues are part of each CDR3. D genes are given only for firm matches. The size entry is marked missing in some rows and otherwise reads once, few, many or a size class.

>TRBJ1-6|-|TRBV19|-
TGTGCCAGTACCACAGGCGTTCCTAATTCACCCCTCCACTTT
CASTTGVPNSPLHF
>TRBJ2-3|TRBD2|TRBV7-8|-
TGTGCCAGCAGCTCCCCGAAGCGGGGGGGCCCTCCAGATACGCAGTATTTT
CASSSPKRGGPPDTQYF
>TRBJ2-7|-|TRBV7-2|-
TGTGCCAGCAGTGGGGGCATCACTTACGAGCAGTACTTC
CASSGGITYEQYF
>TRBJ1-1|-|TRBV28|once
TGTGCCAGCACACGAGGAGGCAGTAACACTGAAGCTTTCTTT
CASTRGGSNTEAFF
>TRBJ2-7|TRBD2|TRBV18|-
TGTGCCAGCTCACCACGGATACTAGCGGGGCTCTACGAGCAGTACTTC
CASSPRILAGLYEQYF
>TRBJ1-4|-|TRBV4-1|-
TGCGCCAGCAGCCAAGATGAGGACAGTTCTAATGAAAAACTGTTTTTT
CASSQDEDSSNEKLFF
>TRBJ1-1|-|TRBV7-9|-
TGTGCCAGCAGCTCGGTAATTGAAGCTTTCTTT
CASSSVIEAFF
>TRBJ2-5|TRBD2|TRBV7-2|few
TGTGCCAGCAGCTTCCGACTAGCGGGGGGGCGGTTGGAGACCCAGTACTTC
CASSFRLAGGRLETQYF
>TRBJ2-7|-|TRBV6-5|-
TGTGCCAGCAGCCCGCCGGGACTCGGGTACGAGCAGTACTTC
CASSPPGLGYEQYF
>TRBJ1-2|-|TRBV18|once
TGTGCCAGCTCACCCCCAATTACAGGGAATGGCTACACCTTC
CASSPPITGNGYTF
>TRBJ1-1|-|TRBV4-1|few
TGCGCCAGCAGCCAACCGGACAGGAACACTGAAGCTTTCTTT
CASSQPDRNTEAFF
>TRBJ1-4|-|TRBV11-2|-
TGTGCCAGCAGCTGGGCCGGTCGTGAAAAACTGTTTTTT
CASSWAGREKLFF
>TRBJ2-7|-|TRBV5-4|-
TGTGCCAGCAGCACTTGGGGGGGCTGGGCCGAGCAGTACTTC
CASSTWGGWAEQYF
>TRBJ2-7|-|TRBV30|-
TGTGCCTGGAGCTTAACGGGGGGCGTGAGCTCCTACGAGCAGTACTTC
CAWSLTGGVSSYEQYF
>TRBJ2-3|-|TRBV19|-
TGTGCCAGTAGCCTCAGCGGCTCCTACACAGATACGCAGTATTTT
CASSLSGSYTDTQYF
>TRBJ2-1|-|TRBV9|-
TGTGCCAGCAGCGTCACTCTGAATGAGCAGTTCTTC
CASSVTLNEQFF
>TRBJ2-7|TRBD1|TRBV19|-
TGTGCCAGTAGTATTCGACAGGGGGCGATCTACGAGCAGTACTTC
CASSIRQGAIYEQYF
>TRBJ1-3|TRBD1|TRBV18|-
TGTGCCAGCGCCACCGGGACAGGGGTTGGAAACACCATATATTTT
CASATGTGVGNTIYF
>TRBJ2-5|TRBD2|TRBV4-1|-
TGCGCCAGCAGCCAAGTTGGTAGCGGGGGGGCAGAGGAGACCCAGTACTTC
CASSQVGSGGAEETQYF
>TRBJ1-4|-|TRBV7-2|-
TGTGCCAGCGGAGAGCAAGCTAATGAAAAACTGTTTTTT
CASGEQANEKLFF
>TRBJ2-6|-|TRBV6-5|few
TGTGCCAGCAGTTACGACAGCTCTGGGGCCAACGTCCTGACTTTC
CASSYDSSGANVLTF
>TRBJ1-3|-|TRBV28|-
TGTGCCAGCAGTTCAGCCGGCGGGGAAACAAACACCATATATTTT
CASSSAGGETNTIYF
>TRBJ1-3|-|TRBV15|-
TGTGCCACCAGCAGACAGCGGTTCTCTGGAAACACCATATATTTT
CATSRQRFSGNTIYF
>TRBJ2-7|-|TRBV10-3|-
TGTGCCATCAGTGAATCCCCGGTCGAGGAGCAGTACTTC
CAISESPVEEQYF
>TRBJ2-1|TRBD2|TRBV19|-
TGTGCCAGTAGTAGATCCGGGACTAGCTTTGAGCAGTTCTTC
CASSRSGTSFEQFF
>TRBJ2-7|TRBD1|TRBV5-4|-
TGTGCCAGCAGCTTGCGGACAGGTAGTTCCTACGAGCAGTACTTC
CASSLRTGSSYEQYF
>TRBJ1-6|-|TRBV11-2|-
TGTGCCAGCAGCTTACCCCGGGAAGATTCACCCCTCCACTTT
CASSLPREDSPLHF
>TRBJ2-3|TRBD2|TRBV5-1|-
TGCGCCAGCAGCTTGGAGCTAGCGGGGGCCGCTAGCACAGATACGCAGTATTTT
CASSLELAGAASTDTQYF
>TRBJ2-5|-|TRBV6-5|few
TGTGCCAGCAGAACATCCGGGGGGCACCAAGAGACCCAGTACTTC
CASRTSGGHQETQYF
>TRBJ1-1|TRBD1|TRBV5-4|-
TGTGCCAGCAGACCCGGGACAGGGACACACACTGAAGCTTTCTTT
CASRPGTGTHTEAFF
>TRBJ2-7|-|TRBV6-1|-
TGTGCCAGCAGTCTCCAGGGGCTGGACGAGCAGTACTTC
CASSLQGLDEQYF
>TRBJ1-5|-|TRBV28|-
TGTGCCAGCAGTCACCCATCCCCGGGCGGGTATCATCAGCCCCAGCATTTT
CASSHPSPGGYHQPQHF
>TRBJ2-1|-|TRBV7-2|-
TGTGCCAGCAGCCCCTATAGTACAGGGGAGGTCCTTGAGCAGTTCTTC
CASSPYSTGEVLEQFF
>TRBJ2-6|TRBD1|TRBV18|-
TGTGCCAGCTCAGCAAGCACAGGGGTCATCTCTGGGGCCAACGTCCTGACTTTC
CASSASTGVISGANVLTF
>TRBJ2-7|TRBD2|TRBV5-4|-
TGTGCCAGCAGCTTGGGTAGCGGGGGGGCCTACGAGCAGTACTTC
CASSLGSGGAYEQYF
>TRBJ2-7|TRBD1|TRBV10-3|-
TGTGCCATCAGTCGATCAACAGGGGATGCAGGGCGCTACGAGCAGTACTTC
CAISRSTGDAGRYEQYF
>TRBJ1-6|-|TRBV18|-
TGTGCCAGCTCACCGGGTGCGGGGAGGAATTCACCCCTCCACTTT
CASSPGAGRNSPLHF
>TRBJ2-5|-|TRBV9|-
TGTGCCAGCAGCGTAGGTGGTGTTACACAAGAGACCCAGTACTTC
CASSVGGVTQETQYF
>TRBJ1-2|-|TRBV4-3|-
TGCGCCAGCAGCCCCTCCATGGGCGCCTATGGCTACACCTTC
CASSPSMGAYGYTF
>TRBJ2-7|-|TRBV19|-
TGTGCCAGTAGTATAGGGGCTTACAGCTCCTACGAGCAGTACTTC
CASSIGAYSSYEQYF
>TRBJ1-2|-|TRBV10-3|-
TGTGCCATCAGAGTGACCTTGACCAGGGGTGCCGACGGCTACACCTTC
CAIRVTLTRGADGYTF